The entry below gives a single TCR beta chain sequence along with its context. Its target is unknown. The data were obtained in a study of T cells in Graves' hyperthyroidism and ophthalmopathy. Points from the study as a whole: Expanded thyroid clonotypes (above 0.001) were mostly also found in blood.

Patients affected by ophthalmopathy presented a Clinical Activity Score of at least 3, a NOSPECS grade of at least 4, and disease duration below 3 months. Thyroid ultrasound and orbital computed tomography, with clinical symptoms and serum thyroxine and TRAb, informed diagnoses. Using RNA transcripts as the source, TCR beta CDR3 regions were amplified. A first-round RT-PCR of the TCR CDR3 used the HTBI primer set. Using its own MiXCR run on the multiplex PCR reads, TCRdb lists one record per CDR3 protein. This sample has about 640,000 distinct CDR3 sequences, with around 20% found just once. Specimen: blood. The receptor's source is a man between 25 and 39 years old with Graves' ophthalmopathy.

In DNA, the CDR3 is TGTGCCAACACCTTAGGAGAGACCCAGTACTTC. Residues: CANTLGETQYF. This chain links TRBV12-3 or TRBV12-4 with TRBJ2-5, with D unclear. Trimming took 10 bases from V and 4 from J, leaving 10 bases between them. The CDR3 length is 11 residues.